The entry that follows covers one T cell receptor (beta chain) sequence. This receptor's antigen is unknown. No base quality information exists; no much larger clone differs at one position. The record originates from a study of beta chain features in type 1 diabetes (dated by TCRdb to the late 2010s). For the study in its entirety: Mean age, gender distribution, total cell number and subset yield were not different between patients and healthy donors. The study compared the TCRB repertoires of sorted circulating CD4+ T cell subsets in recently diagnosed type 1 diabetes patients with those in matched healthy donors. Across all samples, fewer than 110,000,000 sorted cells were examined, and cell number per subset correlated strongly with RNA yield. Regulatory and stem cell-like memory subsets were isolated from only 8 patients and roughly 8 healthy donors, whereas naive and central memory subsets came from all 28 donors. Broader findings and caveats from the paper: Patients with type 1 diabetes made fewer insertions and deleted more nucleotides at VDJ recombination sites, implying thymic rearrangement abnormalities. Sequencing cDNA rather than genomic DNA could over-represent highly expressing activated cells, although activation and CD3 levels did not differ between groups. Naive, central memory and regulatory TCRB repertoires appeared to be more alike among patients than among healthy donors. Shorter templates might have been favored by PCR, but patient and control samples were amplified and corrected together, so both groups would have been affected equally by any skew. Type 1 diabetes patients showed a moderate but significant shortening of TCRB CDR3 length in all four CD4+ subsets. Only small numbers of individuals were included in the HLA sub-analyses, which left unresolved whether HLA type had any influence on TCRB rearrangement.

All of the isolated RNA was reverse transcribed with the High Capacity cDNA Reverse Transcription Kit, so expressed TCRB transcripts were sequenced. Deep immunoSEQ sequencing was performed on naive, central memory and regulatory T cell samples, with an average of about 3.6 million total reads per sample. Sorted cells were lysed in RLT buffer and RNA was extracted with DNase-treated RNeasy Micro or Mini kits, depending on cell number. To prevent cross-contamination, each cell subset was processed individually, whereas patient and healthy donor samples were processed jointly. TCRB sequences were amplified from cDNA with the immunoSEQ multiplex PCR, producing 87-bp fragments spanning the CDR3 region. Sequencing of the amplicons was performed on the Illumina HiSeq platform. The authors' pipeline ran thus. PCR bias was corrected computationally using synthetic template baselines, and reads within Hamming distance 2 were collapsed, with unmergeable singletons discarded. Reads were aligned against IMGT to assign V, D and J genes, CDR3 length and insertions or deletions at six rearrangement sites. Clonotype counts were normalized to sorted cell number within each subset before computing true diversity and Gini coefficients with the tcR R package. Repertoire sharing was quantified using the overlap coefficient calculated on TCRB nucleotide sequences. TCRdb took this table from immuneACCESS and kept in-frame rearrangements with V and J called. Such tables lack part of the clones; where checked against another copy, unresolved V genes explain under half of the gap, and the rest is unexplained. V, J and clone size reflect that table, while D and trimming were determined from the DNA. The table for this sample lists about 150,000 clones; about a tenth of them were counted only once. 0.68% of the sample is in the top ten clones.

The cysteine opens and the phenylalanine closes a CDR3 of 18 amino acids. Of the read, only the CDR3 DNA is kept; its 54 bases are in frame from base 1. Trimming accounts for 3 bases at V and 3 bases at J, while the number of junction bases matched to no gene is 12. As encoded in the germline V gene (reference sequence), CDR1 is SEHNR while CDR2 is FQNEAQ. Each donor gave one peripheral blood draw, about 110 mL on average, collected into heparinised tubes. Using a panel that included CD45RO, CCR7, CD25, CD127, CD95 and CD27, naive, central memory, regulatory and stem cell-like memory CD4+ T cells were sorted on a BD FACSAria II. Every sorted population had a purity above 98%. PBMCs were isolated immediately by Lymphoprep density gradient centrifugation and stained directly without culture. So that batch effects would be minimized, each experiment stained and sorted samples in pairs, pairing one healthy donor with one patient.

The sequence derives from a man younger than 35 in good health. The chain links TRBV7-9 with TRBJ2-2, and 8 junctional nucleotides match TRBD2. Sequencing used central memory CD4+ T cells from blood. DNA sequence: TGTGCCAGCAGCTTTTCTAGAGTGGCGGGGGGATACACCGGGGAGCTGTTTTTT. It encodes CASSFSRVAGGYTGELFF.